Listed below are T cell receptor beta chains from one sample, sequenced in a study of shared clonotypes between healthy human individuals. Assay used: immunoSEQ multiplex PCR; TCRdb lists only in-frame clones, some missing. This sample yields about 2 million clones, of which roughly 95% are seen a single time; approximately 1.2% belongs to the top ten. Sequencing was done on a sample of naive CD8+ T cells sorted from blood. The source is a man aged 18 to 30 in good health. Both conserved end residues are trimmed from each CDR3.

j_gene,v_gene,CDR3aa
TRBJ2-1,TRBV7-9,ASSLDNRIDEQF
TRBJ2-1,TRBV6-1,ASVWDRGGYNEQF
TRBJ2-7,TRBV18,ASSARDIGLYEQY
TRBJ2-7,TRBV6-1,ASSEGLDSSYEQY
TRBJ1-2,TRBV30,ASDRPYGYT
TRBJ2-7,TRBV27,ASSLKDNSYEQY
TRBJ2-7,TRBV27,ASSQGYEQY
TRBJ1-2,TRBV9,ASSPTTGGDRSYGYT
TRBJ1-2,TRBV5-6,ASSPGTGGGYT
TRBJ1-2,TRBV30,AWDGYGYT
TRBJ2-5,TRBV20-1,SARPGGTQY
TRBJ2-7,TRBV11-2,ASSLGSGGSFYEQY
TRBJ2-1,TRBV7-9,ASSLASGGALSYNEQF
TRBJ2-5,TRBV7-9,ASSRTSQETQY
TRBJ2-5,TRBV2,ASGRTGQETQY
TRBJ2-2,TRBV30,AWTPGTENTGELF
TRBJ1-3,TRBV4-1,ASSQVDGNTIY
TRBJ2-7,TRBV10-2,ASRVAGVSDEQY
TRBJ2-4,TRBV7-9,ASSSRLSGGAGTKNIQY
TRBJ2-1,TRBV4-1,ASSQDPPTGGRGNEQF
TRBJ2-2,TRBV7-9,ASSFWTGAAGELF
TRBJ1-1,TRBV7-2,ASSTQTVGTEAF
TRBJ2-1,TRBV5-1,ASSLGQDNEQF
TRBJ2-5,TRBV13,ASSSASTGEETQY
TRBJ2-5,TRBV6-5,ASSYSEVETQY
TRBJ1-6,TRBV27,ASSPSESEPPLH
TRBJ2-7,TRBV28,ASSPTTYEQY
TRBJ2-1,TRBV6-5,ASSYNRALIDEQF
TRBJ1-4,TRBV30,AWIRGSPSKLF
TRBJ2-3,TRBV7-3,ASSRTGIGTDTQY
TRBJ1-2,TRBV7-8,ASQGTLYGYT
TRBJ2-6,TRBV2,ARGSTGANVLT
TRBJ2-7,TRBV7-9,ASSPSGYEQY
TRBJ2-7,TRBV4-1,ASSQRATGMIEQY
TRBJ1-5,TRBV5-5,ASSPDLGGNQPQH
TRBJ2-1,TRBV7-2,ASSLAVGSDEQF
TRBJ2-7,TRBV7-9,ASSLPAEGQLSYEQY
TRBJ2-7,TRBV4-3,ASSGAGQGNEQY
TRBJ1-1,TRBV6-5,ASSFTGQSLNTEAF
TRBJ2-5,TRBV27,ASSPRVPLASQETQY
TRBJ2-3,TRBV18,ASSSPDGKGGTDTQY
TRBJ1-2,TRBV4-1,ASSQGYGLGHSGYT
TRBJ2-1,TRBV11-3,ASSLDSGTGLGNEQF
TRBJ2-7,TRBV7-2,ASSLETHIRGGRVEQY
TRBJ2-1,TRBV5-1,ASSLSIAGSYNEQF